The T cell receptor (beta chain) described here comes from a study of T cells of healthy individuals (dated by TCRdb to the late 2010s). Libraries came from 5' RACE. The run used an Illumina MiSeq. TCRdb reprocessing: public reads trimmed at Q25 with fastp, clones called with MiXCR, in-frame beta chains kept. Each CDR3 protein gets just one entry, which takes the most common genes and DNA from the rows behind it. The sample table holds about 96,000 distinct CDR3 sequences, of which under 20% were seen once. The top ten hold around 6.4% of the sample. V and J are trimmed by 4 bases and 0 bases, and the gene matches miss 14 bases of the junction. The CDR3 starts with the cysteine, ends with the phenylalanine, and has 20 residues. Only the CDR3 portion is preserved as DNA: 60 bases, with reading frame beginning at the first base. CDR1 and CDR2, looked up from the germline V gene, are LGHNA and YNFKEQ.

This clonotype was observed a handful of times. Its recognized antigen is unknown. No per-base quality is available; no much larger clone lies one base away. In this chain, TRBV4-2 is recombined with TRBJ1-4, with 10 bases matching TRBD1. This receptor was identified in a human donor in good health. This receptor carries the CDR3 CASSLRGGDRGSTTNEKLFF. Read as DNA, the sequence is TGTGCCAGCAGCCTCCGAGGCGGGGACAGGGGATCGACAACTAATGAAAAACTGTTTTTT.